This entry features one T cell receptor (beta chain) sequence. The target antigen is unknown. This record belongs to a study of shared clonotypes between healthy human individuals. Findings and caveats of the study: Despite large depth, sorted-subset datasets appeared incompletely sequenced.

CDR1 MDHEN and CDR2 SYDVKM come from the germline V gene. The CDR3 runs 14 residues. The V gene end was trimmed by 5 bases and the J gene end by 7 bases; junction bases not matched to a gene: 7. Produced via immunoSEQ multiplex PCR; TCRdb's table is partial and in-frame only. The repertoire consists of 2.3 million or so clones, with 85% to 95% occurring once and the leading ten covering about 0.39%. The sequencing sample was made of naive CD4+ T cells from PBMCs. Subset here: CD45RA+ positively selected. This TCR derives from a man between 18 and 29 years old in good health. Some clones in this sample may be carry-over from other donors' samples. The chain uses TRBV28 and TRBJ1-5; TRBD1 agrees at 8 bases. CDR3 sequence reads: CASSGGTGGQPQHF. CDR3 DNA sequence: TGTGCCAGCAGTGGGGGCACAGGGGGGCAGCCCCAGCATTTT.